This T cell receptor (beta chain) came from a study of cytomegalovirus exposure and HLA in healthy donors. Study details: Counted in an early data release were approximately 85 million unique TCRs from HLA-typed donors. Study-wide findings and caveats: While the bulk of TCR sequences proved rare, some public TCRs turned up in many donors.

V lost 6 bases and J lost 0, with 11 bases in between. The CDR3 length is 14 residues. Germline V CDR1 and CDR2: MNHEY, SVGAGI. As regards this clone: The antigen is undetermined.

PCR used 60 Vbeta primers and 13 Jbeta primers. Clones were sequenced by immunoSEQ multiplex PCR, and TCRdb holds only the in-frame ones, with some missing. This sample yields about 170,000 clones, of which 65% to 90% are seen a single time; approximately 2.1% belongs to the top ten. Source material: PBMCs. V is TRBV6-5 and J is TRBJ1-1, with D perhaps matching TRBD1 (6 bases). The receptor's source is a male donor in good health and CMV-seronegative. The CDR3 coding sequence is TGTGCCAGCAGACCGGGACAAATGAACACTGAAGCTTTCTTT. This encodes CASRPGQMNTEAFF.